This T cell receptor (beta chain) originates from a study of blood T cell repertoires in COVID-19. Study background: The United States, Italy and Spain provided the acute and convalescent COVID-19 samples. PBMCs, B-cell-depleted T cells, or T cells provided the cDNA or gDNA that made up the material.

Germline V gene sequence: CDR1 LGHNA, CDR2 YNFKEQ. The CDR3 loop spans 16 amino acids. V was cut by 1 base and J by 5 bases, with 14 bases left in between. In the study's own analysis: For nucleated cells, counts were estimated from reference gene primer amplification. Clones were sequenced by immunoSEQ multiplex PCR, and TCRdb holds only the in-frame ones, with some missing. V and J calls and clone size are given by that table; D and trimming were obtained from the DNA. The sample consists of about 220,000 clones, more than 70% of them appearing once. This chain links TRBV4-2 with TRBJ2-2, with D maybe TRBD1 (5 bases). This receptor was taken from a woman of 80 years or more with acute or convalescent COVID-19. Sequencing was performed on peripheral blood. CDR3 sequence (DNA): TGTGCCAGCAGCCAAGCCGCTGGGGCAGGGACCGGGGAGCTGTTTTTT. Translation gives CASSQAAGAGTGELFF.